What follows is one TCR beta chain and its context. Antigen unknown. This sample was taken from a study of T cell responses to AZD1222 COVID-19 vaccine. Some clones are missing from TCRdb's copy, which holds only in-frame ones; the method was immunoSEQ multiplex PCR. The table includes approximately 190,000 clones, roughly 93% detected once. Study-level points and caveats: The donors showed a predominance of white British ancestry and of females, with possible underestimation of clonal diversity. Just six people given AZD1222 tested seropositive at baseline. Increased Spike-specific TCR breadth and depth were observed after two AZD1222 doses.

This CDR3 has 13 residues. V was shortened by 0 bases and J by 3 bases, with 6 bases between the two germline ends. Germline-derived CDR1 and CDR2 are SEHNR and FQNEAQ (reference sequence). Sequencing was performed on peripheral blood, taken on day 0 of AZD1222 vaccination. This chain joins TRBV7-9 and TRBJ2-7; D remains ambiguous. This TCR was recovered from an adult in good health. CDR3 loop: CASSLAGRYEQYF. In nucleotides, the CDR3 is TGTGCCAGCAGCTTAGCAGGGCGCTACGAGCAGTACTTC.